This T cell receptor beta chain derives from a study of cytomegalovirus exposure and HLA in healthy donors. Trimming took off 2 bases at V and 5 bases at J, with 9 bases between the two ends. Germline CDR1 is ENHRY and CDR2 is SYGVKD. The CDR3 extends over 14 amino acids. The study, taken as a whole, reports: When the data were analyzed later, several of the most significant clusters appeared to be linked to common viral pathogens. Whilst most TCR sequences proved rare, a subset of public TCRs occurred across many donors. The listing of 150 to 200 TCR beta chains classed them as cytomegalovirus-associated.

The PCR contained 60 Vbeta and 13 Jbeta primers. Produced via immunoSEQ multiplex PCR; TCRdb's table is partial and in-frame only. The profile shows 11,000 to 15,000 clones, roughly 64% of them singletons. As for this clone: Its matching antigen is unknown.

The TCR originated in a woman aged 50 to 60 in good health and CMV-seropositive. The V and J genes are TRBV10-3 and TRBJ2-2, with D possibly being TRBD1 (6 bases). Material: PBMCs. The CDR3 loop is CAISEGQLTGELFF. The DNA of the CDR3 is TGTGCCATCAGTGAGGGACAGCTTACCGGGGAGCTGTTTTTT.